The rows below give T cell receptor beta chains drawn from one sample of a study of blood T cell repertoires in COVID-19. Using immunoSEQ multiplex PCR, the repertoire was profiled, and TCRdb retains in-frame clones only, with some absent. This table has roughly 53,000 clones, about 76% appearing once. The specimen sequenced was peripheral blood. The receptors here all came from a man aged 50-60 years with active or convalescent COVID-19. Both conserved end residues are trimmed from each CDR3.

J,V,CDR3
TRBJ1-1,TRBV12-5,ASGLSRVVTEAF
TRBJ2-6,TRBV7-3,ASSLSRSGANVLT
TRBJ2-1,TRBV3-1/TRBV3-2,ASSQLAAYNEQF
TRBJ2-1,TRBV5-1,ASSYRLAGSNEQF
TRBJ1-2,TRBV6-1,ASSEIGTAGYT
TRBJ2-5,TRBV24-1,ATSGGVAETQY
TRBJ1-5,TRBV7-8,ASSRGGDQPQH
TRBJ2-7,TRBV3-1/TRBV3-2,ASSQDLRELDLLQY
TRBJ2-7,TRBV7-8,ASSSPRLQPSRGEQY
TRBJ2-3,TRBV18,ASSPDAGYTDTQY
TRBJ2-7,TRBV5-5,ASSLNPGGGYEQY
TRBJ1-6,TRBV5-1,ASSLGAVNNSPLH
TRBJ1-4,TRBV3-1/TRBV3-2,ASSPPGGDREKLF
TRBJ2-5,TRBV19,ASSDSGRRQETQY
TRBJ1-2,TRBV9,ASSVLGQGAYGYT
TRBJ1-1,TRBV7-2,ASSPGTFLKAF
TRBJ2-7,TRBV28,ASSSGSYEQY
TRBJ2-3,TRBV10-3,AIRGGAEDTQY
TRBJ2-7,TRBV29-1,SVAGTRDYYEQY
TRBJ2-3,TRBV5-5,ASSSASGRATDTQY
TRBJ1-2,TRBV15,ATSTQGQGTNYGYT
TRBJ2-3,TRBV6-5,ASSLNQLATTDTQY